This is a list of T cell receptor beta chains from one sample in a study of shared clonotypes between healthy human individuals. Repertoires were generated with immunoSEQ multiplex PCR, while TCRdb's copy carries only in-frame clones and drops some. The sample carries about 2.2 million clones, approximately 92% recorded once. Specimen: naive CD8+ T cells from PBMCs. All receptors come from a man between 18 and 29 years old in good health. Some clones in this sample may be carry-over from other donors' samples. The CDR3 runs from the conserved cysteine through the conserved F or W. The D gene is left open where the match is weak.

J gene | D gene | V gene | CDR3 protein
TRBJ1-2 | - | TRBV2 | CASSVTDSLYGYTF
TRBJ2-1 | - | TRBV7-2 | CASSLGVSVESYNEQFF
TRBJ2-7 | - | TRBV6-1 | CASQSSYEQYF
TRBJ2-5 | TRBD1 | TRBV27 | CASSYRGYQETQYF
TRBJ2-1 | TRBD2 | TRBV19 | CASSISRGGYTEQFF
TRBJ1-3 | - | TRBV15 | CATSREGSVGNTIYF
TRBJ1-1 | - | TRBV6-1 | CASSYINEAFF
TRBJ2-1 | TRBD2 | TRBV11-2 | CASSPRGTSGINEQFF
TRBJ1-3 | - | TRBV27 | CASSPNRVSGNTIYF
TRBJ2-7 | TRBD2 | TRBV2 | CASSGGGLAGDYEQYF
TRBJ2-1 | TRBD2 | TRBV2 | CASKWGGRAFSSYNEQFF
TRBJ2-1 | - | TRBV19 | CASSMRDSGADEQFF
TRBJ2-5 | TRBD1 | TRBV7-9 | CASSLGDRESQETQYF
TRBJ2-7 | - | TRBV5-1 | CASSYSRDGVREQYF
TRBJ2-5 | - | TRBV27 | CASGGPSQETQYF
TRBJ2-3 | TRBD1 | TRBV27 | CASSAQGPSTDTQYF
TRBJ1-2 | - | TRBV7-2 | CASSSRQVTDYGYTF
TRBJ2-7 | - | TRBV7-8 | CASSLPADEQYF
TRBJ1-3 | TRBD1 | TRBV9 | CASSPSDRDGENTIYF
TRBJ2-5 | - | TRBV5-5 | CASSPWAGAQETQYF
TRBJ2-3 | - | TRBV27 | CASSFVAWGTDTQYF
TRBJ1-2 | TRBD1 | TRBV5-4 | CASSSPRDREWGYTF
TRBJ2-7 | TRBD1 | TRBV27 | CASALGQGYEQYF
TRBJ2-7 | - | TRBV1 | CTSGLGQGAYEQYF
TRBJ1-1 | - | TRBV5-1 | CASSLDGRSPAFF
TRBJ2-1 | - | TRBV28 | CGSVSYNEQFF
TRBJ1-4 | - | TRBV29-1 | CSVFGGNEKLFF
TRBJ2-7 | - | TRBV7-9 | CASSQGSTYEQYF
TRBJ2-2 | TRBD1 | TRBV5-1 | CASSLVRQGEGTGELFF
TRBJ2-2 | - | TRBV27 | CASSLFTATGELFF
TRBJ2-1 | - | TRBV6-6 | CASGWGDRGQFF
TRBJ2-7 | - | TRBV5-1 | CASSLGSGDEQYF
TRBJ1-3 | - | TRBV27 | CASRQTPGNTIYF